This T cell receptor beta chain was obtained from a study of human versus mouse CDR3 diversity and MHC coevolution. Notes on the study in general: On average, humans showed more CDR3 deletions and insertions than mice.

Measured with immunoSEQ multiplex PCR; TCRdb has only the in-frame clones, and not every one. This sample has 86,000 or so clones, with just under 95% found just once. A note on this clone: Its antigen is not identified.

Sequences were obtained from naive CD4+ T cells from blood. Subset of the sample: CD45RO-negative CD62L-positive naive CD4 T cells. This clonotype was obtained from a person aged 25-75 years in good health.

CDR3 DNA sequence: TGTGCCTGGAGTCCGACTTATTTTACTCCCCTCCACTTT. Translating gives CAWSPTYFTPLHF. This chain joins TRBV30 and TRBJ1-6; the D is unclear. There are 13 residues in the CDR3. The V gene's germline CDR1 is GTSNPN and CDR2 SVGIG (reference sequence). V dropped 2 bases and J dropped 13 bases, with 15 bases sitting between them.